This T cell receptor (beta chain) was sequenced for a study of human T cells and chemical hapten exposure. Documented time point: pre-sensitization, week 0. The treatment denotes: therapeutic diphenylcyclopropenone sensitization with weekly scalp DPC. V was cut by 6 bases and J by 4 bases, with 12 bases left in between. The CDR3 loop spans 13 amino acids. CDR1 SGHDN and CDR2 FVKESK come from the germline V gene. MiXCR was run by TCRdb on the RACE reads, yielding one entry per CDR3 protein. The sample contains about 270,000 distinct CDR3 sequences, 7.7% of which appear only once. The chain is built from TRBV14 and TRBJ1-2; D remains unclear. The sequence was obtained from a man aged 18 to 30 with alopecia areata. Some clones in this sample may be carry-over from other donors' samples. Sequenced here: whole blood, sampled in connection with sensitization to the hapten diphenylcyclopropenone (DPC). DNA for the CDR3: TGTGCCAGCAGTCCTGCGCTTCTCTATGGCTACACCTTC. Encoded protein: CASSPALLYGYTF.